What follows are 14 T cell receptor beta chains derived from one specimen sequenced in a study of CD8+ T cells in alopecia areata. RNA, once extracted, was reverse transcribed into cDNA for use as the sequencing template. Assay used: immunoSEQ multiplex PCR; TCRdb lists only in-frame clones, some missing. The sample lists 140,000 to 150,000 clones; around 47% were seen once. The sequenced sample was CD4+ T cells sorted from blood. The receptors stem from a human donor with alopecia areata.

The V call is TRBV5-6, the J call TRBJ1-1; possible D gene TRBD1, 5 bases. The CDR3 covers 14 residues. V lost 3 bases, J lost 2 bases, and 11 bases lay in between. CDR1 and CDR2 from the germline V gene are SGHDT and YYEEEE. DNA for the CDR3: TGTGCCAGCAGCTCAGCGACAGCCAACACTGAAGCTTTCTTT. This encodes CASSSATANTEAFF.

The V call is TRBV28, the J call TRBJ1-1; possible D gene TRBD1, 6 bases. Trimming took off 4 bases at V and 6 bases at J, with 12 bases between the two ends. The germline V gene encodes CDR1 MDHEN and CDR2 SYDVKM. This CDR3 has 13 amino acids. The DNA of the CDR3 is TGTGCCAGCAGTTCCCCGGACAGCCCTGAAGCTTTCTTT. This codes for CASSSPDSPEAFF.

The rearrangement joins TRBV29-1 to TRBJ2-3; tentatively, D is TRBD1 (5 bases). Germline loops: CDR1 SQVTM, CDR2 ANQGSEA. Trimming took off 3 bases at V and 2 bases at J, with 9 bases between the two ends. The CDR3 runs 13 residues. CDR3 amino acids: CSVEGPFTDTQYF. CDR3 DNA: TGCAGCGTTGAGGGGCCATTCACAGATACGCAGTATTTT.

V usage is TRBV30 and J usage is TRBJ2-4, with unresolved D. Germline loops: CDR1 GTSNPN, CDR2 SVGIG (reference sequence). The germline V and J ends were trimmed by 3 bases and 1 base, with 4 bases remaining between them. The CDR3 is 12 residues long. CDR3 nucleotides: TGTGCCTGGAGGGGGGCCAAAAACATTCAGTACTTC. Translation gives CAWRGAKNIQYF. Complete variable domain (other parts from reference TRBV30 and TRBJ2-4): SQTIHQWPATLVQPVGSPLSLECTVEGTSNPNLYWYRQAAGRGLQLLFYSVGIGQISSEVPQNLSASRPQDRQFILSSKKLLLSDSGFYLCAWRGAKNIQYFGAGTRLSVL.

The chain is built from TRBV28 and TRBJ1-2; the D gene is possibly TRBD1 (5 bases). From germline, CDR1 is MDHEN and CDR2 SYDVKM. V was cut by 5 bases and J by 8 bases, with 21 bases left in between. The CDR3 is 15 amino acids. CDR3 bases: TGTGCCAGCAGTCCAACCGGGACGGGCCAAGGGGGCTACACCTTC. This translates into CASSPTGTGQGGYTF.

CDR3 sequence reads: CASSEAMRELFF. The CDR3 DNA reads TGTGCCAGCAGTGAAGCTATGAGGGAGCTGTTTTTT. This sequence joins TRBV2 and TRBJ2-2; no definite D call. CDR1 is SNHLY and CDR2 is FYNNEI in the germline V gene. The CDR3 has 12 amino acids. V was pared by 0 bases and J by 9 bases, with 5 bases between. Based on the CDR3 plus reference TRBV2 and TRBJ2-2, the full variable domain is EPEVTQTPSHQVTQMGQEVILRCVPISNHLYFYWYRQILGQKVEFLVSFYNNEISEKSEIFDDQFSVERPDGSNFTLKIRSTKLEDSAMYFCASSEAMRELFFGEGSRLTVL.

In this sample, this clone turned up a few times. The chain is built from TRBV7-9 and TRBJ2-1, with 11 bases that match TRBD2. V lost 4 bases and J lost 8; bases outside the gene matches: 10. This CDR3 has 16 amino acids. The germline V gene has CDR1 SEHNR and CDR2 FQNEAQ (reference sequence). Written as DNA, the CDR3 is TGTGCCAGCAGCTCCTTAGCGGGAGGGCCGGGCGATGAGCAGTTCTTC. This sequence encodes CASSSLAGGPGDEQFF.

This chain links TRBV19 with TRBJ1-1; maybe TRBD1 (6 bases). Germline CDR1 and CDR2: LNHDA and SQIVND (reference sequence). This CDR3 has 14 residues. V shed 7 bases and J shed 1 base, with 13 bases lying between them. CDR3 DNA sequence: TGTGCCAGTAAATCTGGGGGCGGGAACACTGAAGCTTTCTTT. It is translated as CASKSGGGNTEAFF. Based on the CDR3 plus reference TRBV19 and TRBJ1-1, the full variable domain is DGGITQSPKYLFRKEGQNVTLSCEQNLNHDAMYWYRQDPGQGLRLIYYSQIVNDFQKGDIAEGYSVSREKKESFPLTVTSAQKNPTAFYLCASKSGGGNTEAFFGQGTRLTVV.

Concerning this clone itself: Different DNA sequences within this sample yield the same CDR3. The chain combines TRBV5-1 with TRBJ2-3; D is unclear. Germline V lookup: CDR1 SGHRS, CDR2 YFSETQ. The CDR3 extends over 12 amino acids. Trimming removed 0 bases at V and 4 bases at J, with 3 bases between. This CDR3 is CASSLGADTQYF. CDR3 DNA: TGCGCCAGCAGCTTGGGCGCAGATACGCAGTATTTT.

The chain recombines TRBV7-9 with TRBJ2-6; no definite D call. Trimming pared 4 bases from V and 0 bases from J, leaving 7 bases between. Looked up from germline, CDR1 is SEHNR and CDR2 is FQNEAQ (reference sequence). The CDR3 consists of 15 residues. CDR3 in amino acids: CASSSGSSGANVLTF. The CDR3 coding sequence is TGTGCCAGCAGCTCTGGTTCCTCTGGGGCCAACGTCCTGACTTTC.

J is TRBJ2-7 and V is TRBV13; D gene unclear. V lost 5 bases and J lost 3, with 14 bases in between. Germline loops: CDR1 PRHDT, CDR2 FYEKMQ (reference sequence). CDR3 length: 14 amino acids. Here the CDR3 reads CASSPRRGIYEQYF. CDR3 nucleotides: TGTGCCAGCAGCCCCCGGAGAGGTATCTACGAGCAGTACTTC. The full variable domain, in which reference TRBV13 and TRBJ2-7 provide the parts outside the CDR3, is AAGVIQSPRHLIKEKRETATLKCYPIPRHDTVYWYQQGPGQDPQFLISFYEKMQSDKGSIPDRFSAQQFSDYHSELNMSSLELGDSALYFCASSPRRGIYEQYFGPGTRLTVT.

This chain uses TRBV30 with TRBJ1-5; no firm D call. There are 15 residues in the CDR3. Trimming cost V 0 bases and J 6 bases, with 15 bases left between them. CDR1 is GTSNPN and CDR2 is SVGIG in the germline V gene (reference sequence). CDR3 bases: TGTGCCTGGAGTGTCCGGGTTGGTGCCGGTCAGCCCCAGCATTTT. Its protein product is CAWSVRVGAGQPQHF. The whole variable domain, remainder taken from reference TRBV30 and TRBJ1-5, is SQTIHQWPATLVQPVGSPLSLECTVEGTSNPNLYWYRQAAGRGLQLLFYSVGIGQISSEVPQNLSASRPQDRQFILSSKKLLLSDSGFYLCAWSVRVGAGQPQHFGDGTRLSIL.

V gene TRBV5-1 combines with J gene TRBJ1-1; 8 positions match TRBD1. The junction had 13 bases not matched to a gene; V was cut back by 4 bases and J by 2 bases. This CDR3 has 17 residues. Germline V gene sequence: CDR1 SGHRS, CDR2 YFSETQ. In DNA form, the CDR3 reads TGCGCCAGCAGCCCCTCGACAGGGGCCAGGAAAAACACTGAAGCTTTCTTT. It is translated as CASSPSTGARKNTEAFF.

The count of this clone is one. The chain employs TRBV29-1 and TRBJ1-2; TRBD1 is a possible D gene (5 bases). This CDR3 spans 19 amino acids. Trimming left V 2 bases short and J 2 bases short, with 27 bases between. Germline-derived CDR1 and CDR2 are SQVTM and ANQGSEA. For the CDR3, the DNA is TGCAGCGTTGAAAAGTTCCCTGGGACGGATCGTCGATCCAACTATGGCTACACCTTC. It translates to CSVEKFPGTDRRSNYGYTF.